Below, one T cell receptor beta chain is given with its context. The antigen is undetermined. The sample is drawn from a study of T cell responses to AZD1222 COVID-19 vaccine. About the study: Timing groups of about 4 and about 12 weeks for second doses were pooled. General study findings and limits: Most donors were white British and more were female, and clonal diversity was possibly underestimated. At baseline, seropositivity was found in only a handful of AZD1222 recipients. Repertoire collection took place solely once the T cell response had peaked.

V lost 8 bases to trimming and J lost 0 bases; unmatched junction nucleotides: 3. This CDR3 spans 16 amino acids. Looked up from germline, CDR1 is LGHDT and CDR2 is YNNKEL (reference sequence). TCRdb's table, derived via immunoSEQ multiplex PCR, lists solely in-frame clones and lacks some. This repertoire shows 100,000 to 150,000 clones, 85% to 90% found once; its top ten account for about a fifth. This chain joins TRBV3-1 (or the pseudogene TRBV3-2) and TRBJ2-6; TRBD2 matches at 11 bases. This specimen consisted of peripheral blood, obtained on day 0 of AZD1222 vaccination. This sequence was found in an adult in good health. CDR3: CASGLAGGSGANVLTF. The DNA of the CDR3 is TGTGCCAGCGGGCTAGCGGGGGGCTCTGGGGCCAACGTCCTGACTTTC.